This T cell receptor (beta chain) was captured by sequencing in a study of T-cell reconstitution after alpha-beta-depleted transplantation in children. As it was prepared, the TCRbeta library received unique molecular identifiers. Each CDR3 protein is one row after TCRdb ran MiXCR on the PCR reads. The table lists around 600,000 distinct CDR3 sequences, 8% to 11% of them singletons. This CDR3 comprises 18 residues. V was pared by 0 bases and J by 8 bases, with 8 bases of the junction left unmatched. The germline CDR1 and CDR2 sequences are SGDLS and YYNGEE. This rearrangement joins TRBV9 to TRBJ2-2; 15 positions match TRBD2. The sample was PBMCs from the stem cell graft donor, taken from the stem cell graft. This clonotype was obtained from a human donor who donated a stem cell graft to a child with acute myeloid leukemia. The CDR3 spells CASSVEGTSGRKSGELFF. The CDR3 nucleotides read TGTGCCAGCAGCGTAGAGGGGACTAGCGGGAGGAAGTCGGGGGAGCTGTTTTTT.